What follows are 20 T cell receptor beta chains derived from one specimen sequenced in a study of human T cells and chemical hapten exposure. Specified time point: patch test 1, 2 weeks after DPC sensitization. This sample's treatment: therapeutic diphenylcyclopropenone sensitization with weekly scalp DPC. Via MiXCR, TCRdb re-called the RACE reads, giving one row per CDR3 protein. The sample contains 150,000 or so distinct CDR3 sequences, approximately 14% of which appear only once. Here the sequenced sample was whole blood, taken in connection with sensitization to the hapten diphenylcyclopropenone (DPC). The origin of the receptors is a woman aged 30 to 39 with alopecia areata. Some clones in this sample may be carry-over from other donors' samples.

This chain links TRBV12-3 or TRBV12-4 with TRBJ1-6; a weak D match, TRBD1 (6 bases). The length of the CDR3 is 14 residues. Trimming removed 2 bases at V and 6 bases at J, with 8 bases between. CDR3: CASSLTGFNSPLHF. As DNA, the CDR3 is TGTGCCAGCAGTTTAACAGGGTTTAATTCACCCCTCCACTTT.

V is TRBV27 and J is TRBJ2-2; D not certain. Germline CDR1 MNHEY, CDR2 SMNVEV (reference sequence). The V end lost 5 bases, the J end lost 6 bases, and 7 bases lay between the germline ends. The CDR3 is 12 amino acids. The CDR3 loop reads CASSPQAGELFF. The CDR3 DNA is TGTGCCAGCAGTCCCCAGGCCGGGGAGCTGTTTTTT.

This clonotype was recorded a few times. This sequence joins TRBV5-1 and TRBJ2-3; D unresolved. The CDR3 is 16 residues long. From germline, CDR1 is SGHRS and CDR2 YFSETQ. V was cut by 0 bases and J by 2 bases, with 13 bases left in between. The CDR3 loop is CASSLGLLANTDTQYF. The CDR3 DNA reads TGCGCCAGCAGCTTGGGTCTACTTGCTAACACAGATACGCAGTATTTT.

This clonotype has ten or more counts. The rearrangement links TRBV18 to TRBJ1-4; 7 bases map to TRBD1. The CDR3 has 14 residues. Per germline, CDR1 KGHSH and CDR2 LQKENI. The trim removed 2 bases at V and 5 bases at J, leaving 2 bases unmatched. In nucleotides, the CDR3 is TGTGCCAGCTCACCAGGGACAGCAAATGAAAAACTGTTTTTT. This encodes CASSPGTANEKLFF.

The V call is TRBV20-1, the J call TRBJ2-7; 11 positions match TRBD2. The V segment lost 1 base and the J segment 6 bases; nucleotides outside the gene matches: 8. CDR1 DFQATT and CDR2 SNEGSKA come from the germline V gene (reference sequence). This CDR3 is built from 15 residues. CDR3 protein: CSARGGIAGGREQYF. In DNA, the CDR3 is TGCAGTGCTAGAGGGGGAATAGCGGGAGGGCGCGAGCAGTACTTC.

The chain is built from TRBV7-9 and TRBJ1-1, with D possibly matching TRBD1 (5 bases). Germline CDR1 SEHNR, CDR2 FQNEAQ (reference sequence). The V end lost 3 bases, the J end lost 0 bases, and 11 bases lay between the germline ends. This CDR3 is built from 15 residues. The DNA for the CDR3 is TGTGCCAGCAGCTTGGGCAGGGTCATGAACACTGAAGCTTTCTTT. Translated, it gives CASSLGRVMNTEAFF.

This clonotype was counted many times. The CDR3 coding sequence is TGTGCCAGCAGTGATACAAGGGCGGTCACTGAAGCTTTCTTT. Translation: CASSDTRAVTEAFF. This sequence joins TRBV12-3 or TRBV12-4 and TRBJ1-1; no definite D call. V was pared by 5 bases and J by 4 bases, with 14 bases between. CDR3 length: 14 residues.

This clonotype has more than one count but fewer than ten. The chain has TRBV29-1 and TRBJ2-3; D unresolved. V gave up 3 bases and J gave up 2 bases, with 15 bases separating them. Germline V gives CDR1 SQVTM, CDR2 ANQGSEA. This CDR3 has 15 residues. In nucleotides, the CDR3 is TGCAGCGTTGAGCCCTCCTCTTTGTCCACAGATACGCAGTATTTT. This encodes CSVEPSSLSTDTQYF.

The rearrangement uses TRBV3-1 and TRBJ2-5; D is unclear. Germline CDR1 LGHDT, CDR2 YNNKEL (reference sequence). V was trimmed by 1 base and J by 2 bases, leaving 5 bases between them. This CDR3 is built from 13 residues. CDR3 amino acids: CASSQVPQETQYF. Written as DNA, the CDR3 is TGTGCCAGCAGCCAAGTTCCACAAGAGACCCAGTACTTC.

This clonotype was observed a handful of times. CDR3 DNA sequence: TGTGCTAGTGGTTTGGTCTCCGGGACAGGGAGCACTGAAGCTTTCTTT. Protein sequence: CASGLVSGTGSTEAFF. The chain links TRBV12-5 to TRBJ1-1; 9 bases are a match to TRBD1. CDR3 length: 16 amino acids. V was pared by 0 bases and J by 4 bases, with 6 bases of the junction left unmatched. CDR1 and CDR2 (germline): LGHNT, FRNRAP.

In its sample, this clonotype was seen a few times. The DNA for the CDR3 is TGTGCCTGGAGTCCATCCCGAGGGGCTCAGGGCAATCAGCCCCAGCATTTT. Its protein is CAWSPSRGAQGNQPQHF. The rearrangement uses TRBV30 and TRBJ1-5; D possibly corresponds to TRBD1 (5 bases). V was cut by 2 bases and J by 2 bases, with 19 bases left in between. CDR1 GTSNPN and CDR2 SVGIG come from the germline V gene (reference sequence). The CDR3 runs 17 residues.

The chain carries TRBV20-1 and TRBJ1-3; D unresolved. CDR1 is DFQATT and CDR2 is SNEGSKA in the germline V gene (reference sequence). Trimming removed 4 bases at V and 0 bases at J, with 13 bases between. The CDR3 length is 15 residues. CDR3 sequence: CSATLPEGSGNTIYF. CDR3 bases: TGCAGTGCTACCCTCCCCGAGGGCTCTGGAAACACCATATATTTT.

The CDR3 loop reads CATKTSGALNEQFF. In nucleotides, the CDR3 is TGTGCCACCAAAACTAGCGGGGCCTTGAATGAGCAGTTCTTC. The chain is built from TRBV28 and TRBJ2-1; 10 bases map to TRBD2. Unmatched junction bases numbered 10, after V lost 10 bases and J lost 7 bases. Germline lookup yields CDR1 MDHEN and CDR2 SYDVKM. The CDR3 length is 14 residues. Drawing the rest from reference TRBV28 and TRBJ2-1, the complete variable domain is DVKVTQSSRYLVKRTGEKVFLECVQDMDHENMFWYRQDPGLGLRLIYFSYDVKMKEKGDIPEGYSVSREKKERFSLILESASTNQTSMYLCATKTSGALNEQFFGPGTRLTVL.

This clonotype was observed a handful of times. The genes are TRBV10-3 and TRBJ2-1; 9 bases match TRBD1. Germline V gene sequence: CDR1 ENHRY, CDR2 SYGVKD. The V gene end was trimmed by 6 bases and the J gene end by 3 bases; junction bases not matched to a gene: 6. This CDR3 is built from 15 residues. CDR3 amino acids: CAISLRDRDYNEQFF. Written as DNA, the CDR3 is TGTGCCATCAGCCTCCGGGACAGGGACTACAATGAGCAGTTCTTC.

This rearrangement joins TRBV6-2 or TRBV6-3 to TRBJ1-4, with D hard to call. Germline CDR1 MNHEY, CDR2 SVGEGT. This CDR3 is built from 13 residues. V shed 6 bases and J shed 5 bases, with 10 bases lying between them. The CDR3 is CASSRRKNEKLFF. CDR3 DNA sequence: TGTGCCAGCAGCCGACGGAAGAATGAAAAACTGTTTTTT.

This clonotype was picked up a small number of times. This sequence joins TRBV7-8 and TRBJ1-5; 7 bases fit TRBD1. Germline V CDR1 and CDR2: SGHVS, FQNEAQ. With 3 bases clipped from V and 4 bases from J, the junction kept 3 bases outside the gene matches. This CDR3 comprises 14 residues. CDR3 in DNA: TGTGCCAGCAGCTTGGGACAGATTAATCAGCCCCAGCATTTT. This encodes CASSLGQINQPQHF.

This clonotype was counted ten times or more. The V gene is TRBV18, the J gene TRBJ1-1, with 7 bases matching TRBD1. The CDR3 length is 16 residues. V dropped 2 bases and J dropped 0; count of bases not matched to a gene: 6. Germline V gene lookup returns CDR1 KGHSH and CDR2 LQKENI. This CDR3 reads CASSPGTGVMNTEAFF. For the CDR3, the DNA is TGTGCCAGCTCACCAGGTACAGGGGTCATGAACACTGAAGCTTTCTTT.

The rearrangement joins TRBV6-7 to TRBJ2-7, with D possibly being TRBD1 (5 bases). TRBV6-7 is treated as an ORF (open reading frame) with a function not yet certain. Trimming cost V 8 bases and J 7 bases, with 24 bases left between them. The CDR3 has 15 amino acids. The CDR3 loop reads CASHPQGDSLYEQYF. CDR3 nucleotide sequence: TGTGCCAGCCACCCTCAAGGGGATAGTCTCTATGAGCAGTACTTC.

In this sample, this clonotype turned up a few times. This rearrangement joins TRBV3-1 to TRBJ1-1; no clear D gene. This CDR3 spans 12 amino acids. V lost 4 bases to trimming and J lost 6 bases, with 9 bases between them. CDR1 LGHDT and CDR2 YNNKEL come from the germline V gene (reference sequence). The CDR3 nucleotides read TGTGCCAGCAGCCCAGTAATGGCTGAAGCTTTCTTT. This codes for CASSPVMAEAFF. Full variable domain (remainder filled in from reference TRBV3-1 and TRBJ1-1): DTAVSQTPKYLVTQMGNDKSIKCEQNLGHDTMYWYKQDSKKFLKIMFSYNNKELIINETVPNRFSPKSPDKAHLNLHINSLELGDSAVYFCASSPVMAEAFFGQGTRLTVV.

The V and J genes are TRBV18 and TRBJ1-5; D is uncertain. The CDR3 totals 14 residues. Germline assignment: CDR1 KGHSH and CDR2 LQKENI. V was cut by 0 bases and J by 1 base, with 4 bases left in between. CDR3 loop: CASSPPQSNQPQHF. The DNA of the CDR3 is TGTGCCAGCTCACCACCCCAGAGCAATCAGCCCCAGCATTTT.